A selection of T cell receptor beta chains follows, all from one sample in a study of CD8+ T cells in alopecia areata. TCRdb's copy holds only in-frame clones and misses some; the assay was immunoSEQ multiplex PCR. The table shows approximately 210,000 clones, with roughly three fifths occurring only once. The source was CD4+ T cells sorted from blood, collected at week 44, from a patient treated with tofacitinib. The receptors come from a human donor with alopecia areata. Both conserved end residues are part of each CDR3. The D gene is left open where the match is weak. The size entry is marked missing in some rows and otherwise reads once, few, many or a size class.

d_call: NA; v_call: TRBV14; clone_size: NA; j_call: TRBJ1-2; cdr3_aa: CASSQAGRGYTF; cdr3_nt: TGTGCCAGCAGCCAAGCAGGGCGGGGCTACACCTTC
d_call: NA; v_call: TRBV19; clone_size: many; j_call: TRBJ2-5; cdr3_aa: CASSTGTQETQYF; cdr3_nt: TGTGCCAGTAGTACGGGGACACAAGAGACCCAGTACTTC
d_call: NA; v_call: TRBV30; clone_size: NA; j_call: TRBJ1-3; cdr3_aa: CAWSVTHRSGNTIYF; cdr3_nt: TGTGCCTGGAGTGTGACCCACCGTTCTGGAAACACCATATATTTT
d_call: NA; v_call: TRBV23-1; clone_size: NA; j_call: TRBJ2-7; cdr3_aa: CASPDRGDSREQYF; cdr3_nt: TGCGCCAGCCCCGACCGGGGGGACAGTCGAGAGCAGTACTTC
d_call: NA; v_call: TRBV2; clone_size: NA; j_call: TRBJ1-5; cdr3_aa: CASSRDTLWDRPQHF; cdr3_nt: TGTGCCAGCAGTCGGGACACCTTATGGGATCGGCCCCAGCATTTT
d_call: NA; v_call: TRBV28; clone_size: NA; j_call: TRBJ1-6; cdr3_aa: CASSLPQGTLHF; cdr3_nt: TGTGCCAGCAGTTTACCCCAGGGAACCCTCCACTTT
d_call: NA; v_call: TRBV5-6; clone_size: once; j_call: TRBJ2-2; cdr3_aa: CASSFGQSNTGELFF; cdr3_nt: TGTGCCAGCAGCTTTGGACAGTCGAACACCGGGGAGCTGTTTTTT
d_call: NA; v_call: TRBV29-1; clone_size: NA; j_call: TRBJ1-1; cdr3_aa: CSVEVLARGPFF; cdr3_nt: TGCAGCGTTGAAGTTCTCGCCAGGGGTCCTTTCTTT
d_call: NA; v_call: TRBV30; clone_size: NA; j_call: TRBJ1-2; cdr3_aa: CAWSVPWGEDGYTF; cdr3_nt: TGTGCCTGGAGTGTACCGTGGGGCGAGGATGGCTACACCTTC
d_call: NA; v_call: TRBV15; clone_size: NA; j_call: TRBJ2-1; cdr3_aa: CATSSGQIGGNEQFF; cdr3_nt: TGTGCCACCAGCAGTGGTCAAATAGGAGGCAATGAGCAGTTCTTC
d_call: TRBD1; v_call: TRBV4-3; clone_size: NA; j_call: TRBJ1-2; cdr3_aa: CASSQDIPGQGASYGYTF; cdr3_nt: TGCGCCAGCAGCCAAGACATACCGGGACAGGGGGCCAGCTATGGCTACACCTTC